This is a list of T cell receptor beta chains from one sample in a study of T cell responses to AZD1222 COVID-19 vaccine. Clones were sequenced by immunoSEQ multiplex PCR, and TCRdb holds only the in-frame ones, with some missing. This sample has around 89,000 clones, with 89% found just once. The sequenced sample was peripheral blood, obtained 28 days after the second AZD1222 dose. These receptors all stem from an adult who received the AZD1222 COVID-19 vaccine. The CDR3 runs from the conserved cysteine through the conserved F or W. The order of the fields is V gene, J gene, D gene, clone size, CDR3 DNA, CDR3 protein. A D gene is named only where the DNA matches it firmly. Some rows mark clone size as missing; the rest say once, few, many or name a class of expanded clone.

V: TRBV9; J: TRBJ1-6; D: -; size: -; DNA: TGTGCCAGCAGCCCCACGCAGGGTCAAAATTCACCCCTCCACTTT; CDR3: CASSPTQGQNSPLHF
V: TRBV5-1; J: TRBJ2-7; D: -; size: -; DNA: TGCGCCAGCAGCTCTTCAAGCTCCTACGAGCAGTACTTC; CDR3: CASSSSSSYEQYF
V: TRBV6-1; J: TRBJ1-2; D: -; size: -; DNA: TGTGCCAGCAGTGAACAGGGGCGAGTCTATGGCTACACCTTC; CDR3: CASSEQGRVYGYTF
V: TRBV18; J: TRBJ1-2; D: -; size: -; DNA: TGTGCCAGCTCGCCGAACTATGGCTACACCTTC; CDR3: CASSPNYGYTF
V: TRBV11-3; J: TRBJ2-2; D: -; size: -; DNA: TGTGCCAGCAGCTCCACCGGGACCAGGGCCGGGGAGCTGTTTTTT; CDR3: CASSSTGTRAGELFF
V: TRBV7-6; J: TRBJ1-4; D: -; size: -; DNA: TGTGCCAGCAGCCCCCTGTATACAACTAATGAAAAACTGTTTTTT; CDR3: CASSPLYTTNEKLFF
V: TRBV7-2; J: TRBJ2-7; D: TRBD1; size: few; DNA: TGTGCCAGCAGCTTTGGGACAGGGGCTTCCTACGAGCAGTACTTC; CDR3: CASSFGTGASYEQYF
V: TRBV19; J: TRBJ1-1; D: -; size: -; DNA: TGTGCCAGTATCCCCACAGGGTCGTCGGTCACTGAAGCTTTCTTT; CDR3: CASIPTGSSVTEAFF
V: TRBV9; J: TRBJ1-2; D: -; size: -; DNA: TGTGCCAGCAGCGTAGTTGGGGGGACGAGTCTTCTTTGTTTC; CDR3: CASSVVGGTSLLCF
V: TRBV5-1; J: TRBJ1-2; D: TRBD1; size: -; DNA: TGCGCCAGCAGGACAGGGGGAGTTAACTATGGCTACACCTTC; CDR3: CASRTGGVNYGYTF
V: TRBV5-1; J: TRBJ1-3; D: -; size: -; DNA: TGCGCCAGCAGCTTGAACTCTGGAAACACCATATATTTT; CDR3: CASSLNSGNTIYF
V: TRBV5-4; J: TRBJ2-2; D: -; size: -; DNA: TGTGCCAGCAGCTTGGCCACCGGGGAGCTGTTTTTT; CDR3: CASSLATGELFF
V: TRBV28; J: TRBJ1-4; D: -; size: -; DNA: TGTGCCAGCAGTACCAAATGGAGATCTAATGAAAAACTGTTTTTT; CDR3: CASSTKWRSNEKLFF